This T cell receptor (beta chain) was observed in a study of neurological immune-mediated disorders. Overall study results and limits: Healthy controls had more TCR clonal expansion than multiple sclerosis, which showed the least, whereas HTLV-1-associated myelopathy showed the most. No CDR3 amino acid sequences recurred among expanded clones across subjects, suggesting private repertoires in all groups.

V lost 3 bases to trimming and J lost 5 bases, with 13 bases between them. The CDR3 runs 15 residues. This clonotype appeared many times. What it recognizes is unknown. The time point here: technical triplicate 1. Unsorted libraries were prepared from 2 million PBMCs that had been stored at -80 C. The team produced cDNA through 5'RACE using 10-nucleotide random UMIs. TCRdb analysed the 5' RACE reads with MiXCR anew, one entry per CDR3 protein. The table lists about 38,000 distinct CDR3 sequences, over 8.5% of them singletons, with around 3.9% in the top ten. This chain uses TRBV12-3 or TRBV12-4 with TRBJ1-4, with D possibly TRBD1 on 5 matching bases. Material for sequencing was PBMCs. The receptor comes from a man aged 55-75 years with HTLV-1-associated myelopathy (HAM/TSP). CDR3: CASSLFGAVNEKLFF. CDR3 nucleotide sequence: TGTGCCAGCAGTTTGTTTGGGGCTGTGAATGAAAAACTGTTTTTT.